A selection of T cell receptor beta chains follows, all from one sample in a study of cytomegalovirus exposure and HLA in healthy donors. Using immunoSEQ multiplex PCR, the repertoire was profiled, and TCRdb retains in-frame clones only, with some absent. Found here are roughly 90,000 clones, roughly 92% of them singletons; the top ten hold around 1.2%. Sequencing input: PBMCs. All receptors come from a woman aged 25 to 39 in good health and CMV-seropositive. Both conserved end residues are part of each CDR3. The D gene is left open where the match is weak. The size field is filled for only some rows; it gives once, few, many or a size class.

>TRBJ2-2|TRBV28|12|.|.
CASTVLRGELFF
TGTGCCAGCACCGTGCTGCGCGGGGAGCTGTTTTTT
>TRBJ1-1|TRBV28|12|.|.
CASSLGQLKAFF
TGTGCCAGCAGTTTGGGGCAGCTAAAAGCTTTCTTT
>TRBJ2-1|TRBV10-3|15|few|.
CAISVKGAFGNEQFF
TGTGCCATCAGTGTGAAAGGGGCGTTTGGCAATGAGCAGTTCTTC
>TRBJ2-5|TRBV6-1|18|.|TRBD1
CASSEAKKGAWGRETQYF
TGTGCCAGCAGTGAAGCAAAGAAGGGGGCGTGGGGTAGAGAGACCCAGTACTTC
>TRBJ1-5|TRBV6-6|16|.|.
CASSYSPTGSNQPQHF
TGTGCCAGCAGTTACTCTCCTACAGGGTCCAATCAGCCCCAGCATTTT
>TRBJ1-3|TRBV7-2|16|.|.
CASSSLSGFSGNTIYF
TGTGCCAGCAGCTCCTTGTCAGGGTTCTCTGGAAACACCATATATTTT
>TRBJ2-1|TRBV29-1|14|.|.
CSGTGAAGHNEQFF
TGCAGCGGAACAGGGGCAGCGGGTCACAATGAGCAGTTCTTC
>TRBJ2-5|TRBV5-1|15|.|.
CASSLGTAIQETQYF
TGCGCCAGCAGCTTGGGGACAGCTATTCAAGAGACCCAGTACTTC
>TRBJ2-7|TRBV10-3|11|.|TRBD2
CATGRADEQYF
TGTGCCACCGGGAGGGCCGACGAGCAGTACTTC
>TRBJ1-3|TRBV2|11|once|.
CASRGVNTIYF
TGTGCCAGCAGAGGGGTAAACACCATATATTTT
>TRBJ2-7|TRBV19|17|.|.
CASSIDGGTVTTYEQYF
TGTGCCAGTAGTATAGATGGGGGGACAGTAACTACCTACGAGCAGTACTTC
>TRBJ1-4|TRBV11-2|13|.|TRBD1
CASSYRGNEKLFF
TGTGCCAGCAGCTACAGGGGTAATGAAAAACTGTTTTTT
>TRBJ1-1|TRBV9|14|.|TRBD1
CASTGTETQAEAFF
TGTGCCAGCACCGGGACAGAAACGCAGGCTGAAGCTTTCTTT
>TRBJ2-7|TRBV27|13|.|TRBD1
CAIGTGPSYEQYF
TGTGCCATCGGGACAGGACCCTCCTACGAGCAGTACTTC
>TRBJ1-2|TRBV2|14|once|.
CASMIEGATYGYTF
TGTGCCAGCATGATCGAGGGCGCGACTTATGGCTACACCTTC
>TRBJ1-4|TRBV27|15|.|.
CASSRSTGLNEKLFF
TGTGCCAGCAGCCGAAGCACAGGGCTTAATGAAAAACTGTTTTTT
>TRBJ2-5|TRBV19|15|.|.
CASSIGGTVQETQYF
TGTGCCAGTAGTATTGGGGGGACAGTGCAAGAGACCCAGTACTTC
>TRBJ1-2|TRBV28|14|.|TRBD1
CASSTGQTTSGYTF
TGTGCCAGCAGCACGGGACAGACCACGAGTGGCTACACCTTC
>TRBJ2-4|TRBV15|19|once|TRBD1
CATSSFPLDRGTIKNIQYF
TGTGCCACCAGCAGTTTCCCTTTGGACAGGGGGACGATCAAAAACATTCAGTACTTC
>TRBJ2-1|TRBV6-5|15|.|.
CASSYAPLDHNEQFF
TGTGCCAGCAGTTACGCACCCCTAGACCACAATGAGCAGTTCTTC
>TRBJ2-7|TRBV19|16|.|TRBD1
CASSMAYGQGHSEQYF
TGTGCCAGTAGTATGGCTTACGGACAGGGACACAGCGAGCAGTACTTC
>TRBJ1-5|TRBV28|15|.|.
CASSLRGGSNQPQHF
TGTGCCAGCAGTTTAAGGGGAGGTAGCAATCAGCCCCAGCATTTT
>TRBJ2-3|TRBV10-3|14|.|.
CAISGQLTTDTQYF
TGTGCCATCAGTGGACAACTTACCACAGATACGCAGTATTTT
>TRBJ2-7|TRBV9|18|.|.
CASSVEASGTGNIYEQYF
TGTGCCAGCAGCGTAGAGGCTAGCGGGACAGGTAATATCTACGAGCAGTACTTC
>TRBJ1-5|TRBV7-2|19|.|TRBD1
CASSLTPGTGEHSNQPQHF
TGTGCCAGCAGCTTAACCCCCGGGACAGGGGAACATAGCAATCAGCCCCAGCATTTT
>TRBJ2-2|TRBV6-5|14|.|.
CASRRGINTGELFF
TGTGCCAGCAGGCGGGGCATTAACACCGGGGAGCTGTTTTTT
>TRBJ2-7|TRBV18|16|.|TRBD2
CASSPPGLAGTYEQYF
TGTGCCAGCTCACCACCTGGACTAGCGGGGACCTACGAGCAGTACTTC
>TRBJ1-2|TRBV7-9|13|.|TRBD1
CASIGQGYYGYTF
TGTGCCAGCATCGGACAGGGTTACTATGGCTACACCTTC
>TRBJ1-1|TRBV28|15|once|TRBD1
CASSFQITGGRLAFF
TGTGCCAGCAGTTTCCAAATCACAGGGGGCCGGTTAGCTTTCTTT
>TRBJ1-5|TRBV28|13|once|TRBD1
CASSRQGKQPQHF
TGTGCCAGCAGTAGACAGGGGAAGCAGCCCCAGCATTTT
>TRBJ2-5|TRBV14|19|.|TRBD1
CASSQGTGTVALPGETQYF
TGTGCCAGCAGCCAAGGGACCGGGACAGTAGCTCTTCCAGGGGAGACCCAGTACTTC
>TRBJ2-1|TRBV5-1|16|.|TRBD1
CASSLGGTGNYNEQFF
TGCGCCAGCAGCTTGGGCGGGACAGGGAACTACAATGAGCAGTTCTTC
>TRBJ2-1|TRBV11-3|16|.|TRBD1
CASSFLGQKLYNEQFF
TGTGCCAGCAGCTTTCTGGGACAGAAACTTTACAATGAGCAGTTCTTC
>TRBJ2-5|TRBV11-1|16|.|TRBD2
CASSNGTSGNQETQYF
TGTGCCAGCAGCAATGGGACTAGCGGAAATCAAGAGACCCAGTACTTC
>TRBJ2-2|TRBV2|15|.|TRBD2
CASRGLAGVTGELFF
TGTGCCAGCCGGGGACTAGCGGGAGTTACCGGGGAGCTGTTTTTT
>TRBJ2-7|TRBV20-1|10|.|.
CSATGYEQYF
TGCAGTGCCACGGGCTACGAGCAGTACTTC
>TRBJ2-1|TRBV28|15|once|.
CASSPPTSRYNEQFF
TGTGCCAGCAGTCCCCCTACTAGCAGGTACAATGAGCAGTTCTTC
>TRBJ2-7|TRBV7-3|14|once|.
CASRGPVRGDEQYF
TGTGCCAGCAGGGGTCCGGTCAGGGGCGACGAGCAGTACTTC
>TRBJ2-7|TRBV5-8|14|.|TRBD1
CASSEPTGDYEQYF
TGTGCCAGCAGCGAACCGACAGGGGACTACGAGCAGTACTTC
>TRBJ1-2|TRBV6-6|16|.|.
CASNKFGSARLSGYTF
TGTGCCAGCAACAAATTCGGGTCAGCCCGGTTATCGGGCTACACCTTC
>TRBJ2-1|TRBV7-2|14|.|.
CASAGRWSYNEQFF
TGTGCCAGCGCTGGGAGGTGGTCCTACAATGAGCAGTTCTTC
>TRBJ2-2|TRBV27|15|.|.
CASSARVLNTGELFF
TGTGCCAGCAGTGCTCGGGTGTTGAACACCGGGGAGCTGTTTTTT
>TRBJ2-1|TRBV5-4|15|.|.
CASSLGDLAYNEQFF
TGTGCCAGCAGCTTGGGGGACTTAGCCTACAATGAGCAGTTCTTC
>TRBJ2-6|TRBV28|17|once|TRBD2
CASSFLGGSSGANVLTF
TGTGCCAGCAGTTTCCTCGGGGGGAGCTCTGGGGCCAACGTCCTGACTTTC
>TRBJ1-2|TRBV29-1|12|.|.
CSVMGEDYGYTF
TGCAGCGTAATGGGGGAGGACTATGGCTACACCTTC
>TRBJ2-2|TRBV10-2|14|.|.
CASRAGTNTGELFF
TGCGCCAGCCGGGCGGGGACGAACACCGGGGAGCTGTTTTTT
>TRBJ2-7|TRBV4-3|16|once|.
CASSPGSRGPTYEQYF
TGCGCCAGCAGCCCCGGGTCTCGCGGTCCTACCTACGAGCAGTACTTC
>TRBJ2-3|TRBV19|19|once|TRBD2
CASSITSGSFSTSTDTQYF
TGTGCCAGTAGTATCACTAGCGGGAGTTTCTCCACTAGCACAGATACGCAGTATTTT
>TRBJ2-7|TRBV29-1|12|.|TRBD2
CTATSGRYEQYF
TGCACAGCGACCAGCGGGAGGTACGAGCAGTACTTC
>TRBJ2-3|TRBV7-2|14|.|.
CASKPGLSTDTQYF
TGTGCCAGCAAACCGGGACTTAGCACAGATACGCAGTATTTT
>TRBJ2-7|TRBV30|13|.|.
CAWSVPQVREQYF
TGTGCCTGGAGTGTACCCCAGGTTCGCGAGCAGTACTTC
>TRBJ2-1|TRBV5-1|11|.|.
CASGLNNEQFF
TGCGCCAGCGGACTCAACAATGAGCAGTTCTTC
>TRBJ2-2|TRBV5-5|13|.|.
CASSPTAVGELFF
TGTGCCAGCAGCCCCACAGCGGTCGGGGAGCTGTTTTTT